The clone carrying this TCR beta chain showed up just a few times. Antigen: not known. These data originate in a study of blood T cells in healthy people across ages. Regarding the study as a whole: Long-lived and aged donors differed, with more naive CD4+ cells and higher diversity in the long-lived.

The trim removed 7 bases at V and 7 bases at J, leaving 10 bases unmatched. Germline CDR1 MDHEN, CDR2 SYDVKM. The CDR3 covers 15 residues. A J-beta primer mix and a sample-barcoded 5' primer were used in a second PCR of roughly 6 to 11 cycles. All samples gave at least 2.5 million CDR3-containing paired-end reads. One entry per CDR3 protein, called by TCRdb with MiXCR from the 5' RACE reads. The sample gives more than 600,000 distinct CDR3 sequences, approximately 25% of which show up once; 9.4% is in the top ten. This sample also belongs to another study, concerning T cells of mothers and their children. That work contributes: M1S, a second-PCR primer, added sample barcodes and 2-4 random nucleotides. Normalized overlap was always slightly, never significantly, higher in related than unrelated mother-child pairs.

The rearrangement joins TRBV28 to TRBJ1-2; 12 bases match TRBD1. The sequence was collected from a boy between 10 and 17 years old in good health. The sequencing input was blood. The CDR3 loop reads CASTSPGQGAIGYTF. In nucleotides, the CDR3 is TGTGCCAGCACCTCCCCGGGACAGGGGGCGATTGGCTACACCTTC.